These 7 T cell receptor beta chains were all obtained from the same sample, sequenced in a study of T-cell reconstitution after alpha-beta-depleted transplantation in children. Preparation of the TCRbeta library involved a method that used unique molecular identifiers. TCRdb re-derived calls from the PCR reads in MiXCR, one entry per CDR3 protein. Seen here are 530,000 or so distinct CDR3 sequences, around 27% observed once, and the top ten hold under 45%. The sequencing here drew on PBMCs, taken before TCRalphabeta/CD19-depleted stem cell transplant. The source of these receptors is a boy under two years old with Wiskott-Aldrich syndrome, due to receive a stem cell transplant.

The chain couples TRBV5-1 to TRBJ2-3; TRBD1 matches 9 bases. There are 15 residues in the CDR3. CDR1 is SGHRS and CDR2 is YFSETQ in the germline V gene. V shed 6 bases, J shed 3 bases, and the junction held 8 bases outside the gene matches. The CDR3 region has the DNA TGCGCCAGCACCCTACAGGGGGCGCAGACAGATACGCAGTATTTT. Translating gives CASTLQGAQTDTQYF. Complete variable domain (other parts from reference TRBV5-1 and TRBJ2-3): KAGVTQTPRYLIKTRGQQVTLSCSPISGHRSVSWYQQTPGQGLQFLFEYFSETQRNKGNFPGRFSGRQFSNSRSEMNVSTLELGDSALYLCASTLQGAQTDTQYFGPGTRLTVL.

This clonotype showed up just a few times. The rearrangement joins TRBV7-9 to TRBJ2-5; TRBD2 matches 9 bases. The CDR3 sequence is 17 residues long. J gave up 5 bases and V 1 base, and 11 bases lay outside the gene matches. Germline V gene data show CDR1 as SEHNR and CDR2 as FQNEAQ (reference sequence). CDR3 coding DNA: TGTGCCAGCAGCTTAGAATGGACTAGCGACATAAGGGAGACCCAGTACTTC. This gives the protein CASSLEWTSDIRETQYF.

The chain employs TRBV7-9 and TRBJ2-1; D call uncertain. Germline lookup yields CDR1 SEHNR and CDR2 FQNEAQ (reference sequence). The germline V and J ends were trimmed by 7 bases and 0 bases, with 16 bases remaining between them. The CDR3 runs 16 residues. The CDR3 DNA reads TGTGCCAGCACCCAAAGACGCGGAAGCTCCTACAATGAGCAGTTCTTC. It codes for CASTQRRGSSYNEQFF.

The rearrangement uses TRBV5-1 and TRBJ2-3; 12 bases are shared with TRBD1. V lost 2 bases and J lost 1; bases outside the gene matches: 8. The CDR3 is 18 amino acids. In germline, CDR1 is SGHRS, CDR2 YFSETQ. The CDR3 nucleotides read TGCGCCAGCAGCTTAGGGGGACAGGGGGCGACTGGCACAGATACGCAGTATTTT. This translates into CASSLGGQGATGTDTQYF. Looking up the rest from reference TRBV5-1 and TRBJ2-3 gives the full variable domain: KAGVTQTPRYLIKTRGQQVTLSCSPISGHRSVSWYQQTPGQGLQFLFEYFSETQRNKGNFPGRFSGRQFSNSRSEMNVSTLELGDSALYLCASSLGGQGATGTDTQYFGPGTRLTVL.

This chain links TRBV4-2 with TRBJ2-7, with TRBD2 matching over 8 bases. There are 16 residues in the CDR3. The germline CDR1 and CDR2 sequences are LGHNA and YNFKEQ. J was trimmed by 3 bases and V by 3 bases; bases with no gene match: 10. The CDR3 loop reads CASSHTGLDLYYEQYF. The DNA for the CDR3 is TGTGCCAGCAGCCACACGGGACTAGATCTCTACTACGAGCAGTACTTC.

The CDR3 sequence: CSARTSGTKNEKLFF. Here the CDR3 DNA reads TGCAGTGCTAGAACCTCCGGGACGAAGAATGAAAAACTGTTTTTT. V gene TRBV20-1 combines with J gene TRBJ1-4; D is possibly TRBD1 (5 bases). V gave up 2 bases and J gave up 5 bases, with 15 bases separating them. Germline assignment: CDR1 DFQATT and CDR2 SNEGSKA (reference sequence). The CDR3 runs 15 residues.

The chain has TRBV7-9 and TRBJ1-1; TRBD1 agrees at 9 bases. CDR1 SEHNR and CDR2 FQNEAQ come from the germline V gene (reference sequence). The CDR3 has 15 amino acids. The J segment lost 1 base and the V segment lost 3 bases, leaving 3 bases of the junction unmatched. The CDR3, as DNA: TGTGCCAGCAGCTTGTGGACAGGGGAGAACACTGAAGCTTTCTTT. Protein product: CASSLWTGENTEAFF.